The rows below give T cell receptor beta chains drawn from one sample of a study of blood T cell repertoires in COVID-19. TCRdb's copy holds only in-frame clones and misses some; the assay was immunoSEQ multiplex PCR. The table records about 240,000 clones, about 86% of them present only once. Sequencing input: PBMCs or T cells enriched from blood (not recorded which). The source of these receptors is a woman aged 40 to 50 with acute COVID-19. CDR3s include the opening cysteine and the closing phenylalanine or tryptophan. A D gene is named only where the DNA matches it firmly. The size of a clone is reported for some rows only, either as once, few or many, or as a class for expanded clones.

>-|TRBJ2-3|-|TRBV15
CATSRDRYTDTQYF
TGTGCCACCAGCAGAGATCGTTACACCGATACGCAGTATTTT
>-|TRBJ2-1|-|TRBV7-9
CASSLSVNEQFF
TGTGCCAGCAGCCTCAGCGTCAATGAGCAGTTCTTC
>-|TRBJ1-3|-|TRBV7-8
CASSLAGLSGNTIYF
TGTGCCAGCAGCTTAGCGGGCCTCTCTGGAAACACCATATATTTT
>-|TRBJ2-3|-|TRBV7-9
CASSGRTDTQYF
TGTGCCAGCAGCGGGCGCACAGATACGCAGTATTTT
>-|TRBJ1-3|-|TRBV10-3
CAISKTQISGNTIYF
TGTGCCATCAGTAAAACCCAGATCTCTGGAAACACCATATATTTT
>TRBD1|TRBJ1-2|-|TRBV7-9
CASTRTGSGYTF
TGTGCCAGCACCCGGACAGGGAGTGGCTACACCTTC
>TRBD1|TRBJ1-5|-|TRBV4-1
CASSQADRVGQPQHF
TGCGCCAGCAGCCAAGCGGACAGGGTGGGACAGCCCCAGCATTTT
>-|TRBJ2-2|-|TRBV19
CASSSREKSNTGELFF
TGTGCCAGTAGTTCCCGGGAGAAGTCGAACACCGGGGAGCTGTTTTTT
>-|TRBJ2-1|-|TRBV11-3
CASSLDYEQFF
TGTGCCAGCAGCTTAGACTATGAGCAGTTCTTC
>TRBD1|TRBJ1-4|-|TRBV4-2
CASSPGTGRMANEKLFF
TGTGCCAGCAGCCCAGGGACAGGGAGGATGGCTAATGAAAAACTGTTTTTT
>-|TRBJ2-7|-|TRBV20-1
CSASGAGSYEQYF
TGCAGTGCTAGTGGGGCAGGATCTTACGAGCAGTACTTC
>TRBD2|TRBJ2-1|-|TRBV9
CASSKERGLVYNEQFF
TGTGCCAGCAGCAAAGAGCGGGGCCTTGTTTACAATGAGCAGTTCTTC
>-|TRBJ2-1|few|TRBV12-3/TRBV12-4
CASSFRNEQFF
TGTGCCAGCAGTTTCAGGAATGAGCAGTTCTTC